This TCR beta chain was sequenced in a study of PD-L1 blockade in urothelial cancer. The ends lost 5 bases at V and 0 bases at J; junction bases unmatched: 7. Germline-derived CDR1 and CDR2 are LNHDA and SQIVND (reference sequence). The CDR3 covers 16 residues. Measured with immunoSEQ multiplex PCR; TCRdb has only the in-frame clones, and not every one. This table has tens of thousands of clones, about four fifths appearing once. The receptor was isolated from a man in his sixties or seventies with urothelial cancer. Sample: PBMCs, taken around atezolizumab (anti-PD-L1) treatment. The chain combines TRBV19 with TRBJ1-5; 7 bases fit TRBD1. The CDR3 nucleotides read TGTGCCAGTAGTCTGAGGACAGGCTATAGCAATCAGCCCCAGCATTTT. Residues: CASSLRTGYSNQPQHF.